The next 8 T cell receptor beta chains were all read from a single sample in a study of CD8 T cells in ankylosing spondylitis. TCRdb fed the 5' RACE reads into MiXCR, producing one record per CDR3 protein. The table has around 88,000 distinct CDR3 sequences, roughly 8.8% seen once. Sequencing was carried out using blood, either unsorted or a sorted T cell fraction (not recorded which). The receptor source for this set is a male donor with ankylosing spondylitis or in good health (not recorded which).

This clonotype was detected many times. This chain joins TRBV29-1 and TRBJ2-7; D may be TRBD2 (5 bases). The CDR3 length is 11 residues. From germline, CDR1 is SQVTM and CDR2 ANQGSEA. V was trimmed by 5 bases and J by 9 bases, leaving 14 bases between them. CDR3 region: CSVSGIQGQYF. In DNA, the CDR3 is TGCAGCGTTTCCGGGATCCAAGGGCAGTACTTC.

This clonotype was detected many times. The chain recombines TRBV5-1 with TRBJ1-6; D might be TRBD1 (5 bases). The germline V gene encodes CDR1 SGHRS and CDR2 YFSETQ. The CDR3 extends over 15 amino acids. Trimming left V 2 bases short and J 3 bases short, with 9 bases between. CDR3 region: CASSFEQGYNSPLHF. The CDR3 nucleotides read TGCGCCAGCAGCTTCGAGCAGGGCTATAATTCACCCCTCCACTTT.

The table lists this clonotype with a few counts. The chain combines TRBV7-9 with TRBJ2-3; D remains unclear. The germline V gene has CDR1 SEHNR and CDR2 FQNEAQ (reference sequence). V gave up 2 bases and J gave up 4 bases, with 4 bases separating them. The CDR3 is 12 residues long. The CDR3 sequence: CASSLTPDTQYF. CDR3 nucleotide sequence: TGTGCCAGCAGCTTAACCCCAGATACGCAGTATTTT. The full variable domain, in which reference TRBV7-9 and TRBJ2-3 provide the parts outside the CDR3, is DTGVSQNPRHKITKRGQNVTFRCDPISEHNRLYWYRQTLGQGPEFLTYFQNEAQLEKSRLLSDRFSAERPKGSFSTLEIQRTEQGDSAMYLCASSLTPDTQYFGPGTRLTVL.

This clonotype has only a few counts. CDR3 sequence reads: CASSTHPGDLNANQPQHF. Here the CDR3 DNA reads TGTGCCAGTAGTACCCATCCAGGGGACTTAAACGCCAATCAGCCCCAGCATTTT. The chain links TRBV19 to TRBJ1-5, with D perhaps TRBD1 (6 bases). This CDR3 comprises 18 residues. From germline, CDR1 is LNHDA and CDR2 SQIVND (reference sequence). V gave up 4 bases and J gave up 3 bases, with 22 bases separating them.

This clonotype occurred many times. The CDR3 reads CASSLNRVETQYF. The CDR3 DNA is TGTGCCAGCAGTTTAAACAGGGTGGAGACCCAGTACTTC. V and J are TRBV12-3 or TRBV12-4 and TRBJ2-5; D perhaps matches TRBD1 (6 bases). The V gene lost 2 bases and the J gene lost 5 bases, with 9 bases spanning the gap. This CDR3 contains 13 residues.

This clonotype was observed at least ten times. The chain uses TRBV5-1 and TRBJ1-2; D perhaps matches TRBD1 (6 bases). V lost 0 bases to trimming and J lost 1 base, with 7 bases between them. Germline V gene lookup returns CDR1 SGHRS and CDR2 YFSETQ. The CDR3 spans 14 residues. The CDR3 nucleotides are TGCGCCAGCAGCTTGGACAGGGATAACTATGGCTACACCTTC. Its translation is CASSLDRDNYGYTF.

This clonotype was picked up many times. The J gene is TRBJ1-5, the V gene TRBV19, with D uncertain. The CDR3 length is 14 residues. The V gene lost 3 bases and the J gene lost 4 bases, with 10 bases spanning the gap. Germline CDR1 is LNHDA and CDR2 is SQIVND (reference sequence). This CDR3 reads CASSIKQGNQPQHF. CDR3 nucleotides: TGTGCCAGTAGTATCAAACAAGGAAATCAGCCCCAGCATTTT.

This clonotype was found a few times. CDR3 region: CASSQTDSLNYGYTF. DNA for the CDR3: TGTGCCAGCAGCCAAACGGACAGCCTTAACTATGGCTACACCTTC. The V call is TRBV14, the J call TRBJ1-2, with D perhaps matching TRBD1 (6 bases). V was pared by 2 bases and J by 1 base, with 11 bases between. CDR3 length: 15 amino acids. Germline CDR1 reads SGHDN; CDR2 reads FVKESK.